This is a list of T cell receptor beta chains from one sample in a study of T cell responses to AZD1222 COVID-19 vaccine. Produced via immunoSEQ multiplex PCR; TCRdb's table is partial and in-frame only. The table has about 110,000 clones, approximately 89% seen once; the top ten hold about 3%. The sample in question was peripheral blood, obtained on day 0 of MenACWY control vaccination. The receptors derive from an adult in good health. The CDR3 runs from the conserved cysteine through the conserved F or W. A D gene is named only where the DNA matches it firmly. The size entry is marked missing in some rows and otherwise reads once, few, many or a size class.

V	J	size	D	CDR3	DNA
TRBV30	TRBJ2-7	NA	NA	CAWSGLGLPYEQYF	TGTGCCTGGAGTGGGTTGGGGCTACCCTACGAGCAGTACTTC
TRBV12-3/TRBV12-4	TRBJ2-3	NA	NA	CASSPGYLDTQYF	TGTGCCAGCAGTCCGGGTTACTTAGATACGCAGTATTTT
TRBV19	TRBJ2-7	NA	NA	CASSTRRESYEQYF	TGTGCCAGTAGTACGCGCCGAGAATCCTACGAGCAGTACTTC
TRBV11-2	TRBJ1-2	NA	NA	CASSVLRGLPNYGYTF	TGTGCCAGCAGCGTACTCCGGGGACTACCTAACTATGGCTACACCTTC
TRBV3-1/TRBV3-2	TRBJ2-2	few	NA	CASSQTHSFALNTGELFF	TGTGCCAGCAGCCAAACTCACTCCTTCGCACTGAACACCGGGGAGCTGTTTTTT
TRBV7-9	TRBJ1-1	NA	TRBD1	CASSFGQGARGTEAFF	TGTGCCAGCAGCTTCGGACAGGGGGCGCGGGGCACTGAAGCTTTCTTT
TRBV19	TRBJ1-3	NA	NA	CASIPGTSGNTIYF	TGTGCCAGTATCCCGGGCACCTCTGGAAACACCATATATTTT
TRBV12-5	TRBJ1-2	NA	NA	CASAVGGVYGYTF	TGTGCTAGTGCCGTGGGGGGTGTTTATGGCTACACCTTC
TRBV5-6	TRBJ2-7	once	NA	CASSFGRSKQYF	TGTGCCAGCAGCTTCGGCAGGTCTAAGCAGTACTTC
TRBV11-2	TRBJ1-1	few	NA	CASSPQEGTEAFF	TGTGCCAGCAGCCCCCAAGAGGGCACTGAAGCTTTCTTT
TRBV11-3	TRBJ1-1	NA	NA	CASSREGDTEAFF	TGTGCCAGCAGCCGGGAGGGGGACACTGAAGCTTTCTTT
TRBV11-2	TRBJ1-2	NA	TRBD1	CASSSGQGAYGYTF	TGTGCCAGCAGCTCTGGACAGGGGGCCTATGGCTACACCTTC
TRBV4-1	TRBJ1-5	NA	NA	CASSQRTASNQPQHF	TGCGCCAGCAGCCAGCGGACAGCTAGCAATCAGCCCCAGCATTTT
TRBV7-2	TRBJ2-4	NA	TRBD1	CASSLRTGRVGNIQYF	TGTGCCAGCAGCCTAAGGACAGGAAGGGTGGGAAACATTCAGTACTTC
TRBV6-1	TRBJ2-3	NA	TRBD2	CASCEAGGAPYSTDTQYF	TGTGCCAGCTGTGAAGCGGGGGGGGCCCCCTATAGCACAGATACGCAGTATTTT
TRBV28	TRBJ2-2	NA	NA	CASSLFDRRYTGELFF	TGTGCCAGCAGTTTGTTCGACAGGAGATACACCGGGGAGCTGTTTTTT
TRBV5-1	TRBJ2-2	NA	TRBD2	CASSPPGLEGTGELFF	TGCGCCAGCAGTCCGCCGGGACTAGAAGGGACCGGGGAGCTGTTTTTT
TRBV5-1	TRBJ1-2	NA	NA	CASSLGGPSYGYTF	TGCGCCAGCAGCTTGGGAGGACCCTCCTATGGCTACACCTTC
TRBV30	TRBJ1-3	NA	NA	CASRPGNTIYF	TGTGCCTCCCGACCTGGAAACACCATATATTTT
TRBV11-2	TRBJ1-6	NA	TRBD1	CASSVMGQGDSPLHF	TGTGCCAGCAGCGTTATGGGGCAGGGGGATTCACCCCTCCACTTT
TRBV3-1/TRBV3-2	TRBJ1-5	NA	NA	CASTTGDQPQHF	TGTGCCAGCACCACAGGAGATCAGCCCCAGCATTTT
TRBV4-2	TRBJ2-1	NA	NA	CASSQGSGSSYNEQFF	TGTGCCAGCAGCCAGGGGTCGGGGAGCTCCTACAATGAGCAGTTCTTC
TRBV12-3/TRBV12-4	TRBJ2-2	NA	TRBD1	CASRGQSTGELFF	TGTGCCAGCAGGGGACAGAGCACCGGGGAGCTGTTTTTT
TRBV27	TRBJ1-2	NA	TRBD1	CASTPWGQTYGYTF	TGTGCCAGCACCCCGTGGGGACAGACCTATGGCTACACCTTC
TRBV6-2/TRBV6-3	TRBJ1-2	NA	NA	CASSYSGRAAYGYTF	TGTGCCAGCAGTTACTCGGGTCGGGCAGCCTATGGCTACACCTTC
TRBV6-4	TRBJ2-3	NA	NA	CASSETSIPTDTQYF	TGTGCCAGCAGTGAAACAAGCATCCCCACAGATACGCAGTATTTT
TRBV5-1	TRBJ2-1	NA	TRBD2	CASSLGSGDHNEQFF	TGCGCCAGCAGCTTGGGTAGCGGGGATCACAATGAGCAGTTCTTC